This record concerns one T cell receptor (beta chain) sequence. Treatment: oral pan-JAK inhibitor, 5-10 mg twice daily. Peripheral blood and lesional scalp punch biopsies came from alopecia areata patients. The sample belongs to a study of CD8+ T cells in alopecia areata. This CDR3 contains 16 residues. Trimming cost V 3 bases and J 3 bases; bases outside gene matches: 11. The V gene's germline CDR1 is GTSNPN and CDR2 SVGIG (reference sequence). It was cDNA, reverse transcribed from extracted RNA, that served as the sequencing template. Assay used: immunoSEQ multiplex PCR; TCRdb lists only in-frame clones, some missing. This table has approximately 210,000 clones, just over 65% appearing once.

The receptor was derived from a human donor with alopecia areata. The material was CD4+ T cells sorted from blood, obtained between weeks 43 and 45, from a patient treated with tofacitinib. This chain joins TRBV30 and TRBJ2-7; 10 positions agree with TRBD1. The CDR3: CAWSARDRGVIYEQYF. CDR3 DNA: TGTGCCTGGAGCGCTCGGGACAGGGGTGTAATCTACGAGCAGTACTTC. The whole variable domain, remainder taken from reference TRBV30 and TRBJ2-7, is SQTIHQWPATLVQPVGSPLSLECTVEGTSNPNLYWYRQAAGRGLQLLFYSVGIGQISSEVPQNLSASRPQDRQFILSSKKLLLSDSGFYLCAWSARDRGVIYEQYFGPGTRLTVT.